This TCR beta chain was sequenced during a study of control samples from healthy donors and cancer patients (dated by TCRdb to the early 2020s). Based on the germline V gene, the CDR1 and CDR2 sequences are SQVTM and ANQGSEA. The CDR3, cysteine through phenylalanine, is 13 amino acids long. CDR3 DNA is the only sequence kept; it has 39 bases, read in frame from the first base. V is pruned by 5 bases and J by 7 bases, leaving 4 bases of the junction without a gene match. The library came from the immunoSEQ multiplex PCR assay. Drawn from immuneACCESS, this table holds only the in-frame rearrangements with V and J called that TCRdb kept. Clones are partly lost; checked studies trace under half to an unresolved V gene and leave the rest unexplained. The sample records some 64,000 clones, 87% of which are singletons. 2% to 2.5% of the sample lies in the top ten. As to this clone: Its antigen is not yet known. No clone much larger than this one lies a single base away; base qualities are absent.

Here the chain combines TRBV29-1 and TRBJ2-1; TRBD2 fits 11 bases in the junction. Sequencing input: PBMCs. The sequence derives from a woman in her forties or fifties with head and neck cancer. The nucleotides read TGCAGCGTTCTGGGACTAGCGGCGAATGAGCAGTTCTTC. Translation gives CSVLGLAANEQFF.